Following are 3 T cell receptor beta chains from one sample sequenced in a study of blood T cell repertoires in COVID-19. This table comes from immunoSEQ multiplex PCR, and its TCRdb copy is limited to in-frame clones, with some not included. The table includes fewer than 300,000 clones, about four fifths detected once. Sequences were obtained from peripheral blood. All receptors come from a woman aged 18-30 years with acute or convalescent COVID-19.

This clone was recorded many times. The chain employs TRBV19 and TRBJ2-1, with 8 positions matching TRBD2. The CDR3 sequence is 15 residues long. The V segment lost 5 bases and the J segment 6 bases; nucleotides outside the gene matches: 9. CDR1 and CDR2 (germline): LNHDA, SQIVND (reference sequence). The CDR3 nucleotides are TGTGCCAGTAGTTCCATCTCGGGAGGGCCCAATGAGCAGTTCTTC. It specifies CASSSISGGPNEQFF.

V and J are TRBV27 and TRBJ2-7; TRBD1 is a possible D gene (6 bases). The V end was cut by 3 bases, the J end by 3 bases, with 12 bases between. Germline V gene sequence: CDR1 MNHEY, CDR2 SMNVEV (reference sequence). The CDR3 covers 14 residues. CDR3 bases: TGTGCCAGCAGTTTCGGACAGACAAGCTACGAGCAGTACTTC. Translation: CASSFGQTSYEQYF.

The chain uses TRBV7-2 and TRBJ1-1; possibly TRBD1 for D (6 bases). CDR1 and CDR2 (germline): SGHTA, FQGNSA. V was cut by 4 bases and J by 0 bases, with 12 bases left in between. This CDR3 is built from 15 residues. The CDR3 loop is CASSSHQGLNTEAFF. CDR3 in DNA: TGTGCCAGCAGCTCCCATCAGGGGCTGAACACTGAAGCTTTCTTT.